The 13 T cell receptor beta chains below all came from one sample that was sequenced in a study of blood T cell repertoires in COVID-19 (TCRdb year 2020). Libraries were made using the immunoSEQ multiplex PCR assay. TCRdb mirrors the immuneACCESS table, restricted to in-frame sequences. Some clones are absent from its copies; in checked studies, under half trace to an unresolved V gene, and the reason for the others is unknown. The table for this sample lists 95,000 to 100,000 clones; approximately 90% of them were counted only once. The biggest ten clones account for 4.2% of the sample. Sequencing input: peripheral blood. These receptors were obtained from a human donor with COVID-19, enrolled during active disease. The donor label of this sample is uncertain.

The chain couples TRBV6-5 to TRBJ1-3; possible D gene TRBD1, 5 bases. V shed 2 bases and J shed 0 bases, with 8 bases lying between them. CDR3 length: 15 amino acids. CDR1 and CDR2 (germline): MNHEY, SVGAGI. CDR3 loop: CASSYQGLSGNTIYF. The CDR3 region has the DNA TGTGCCAGCAGTTACCAGGGACTCTCTGGAAACACCATATATTTT.

This clone was seen a single time. The V gene is TRBV24-1, the J gene TRBJ1-6; 9 nucleotides agree with TRBD1. Per the germline V gene, CDR1 is KGHDR and CDR2 is SFDVKD. After removal of 2 bases from V and 10 bases from J, the junction contained 8 bases not matched to a gene. The CDR3 length is 16 residues. CDR3 sequence reads: CATSDYRDRVLSPLHF. DNA of the CDR3: TGTGCCACCAGTGATTACCGGGACAGGGTTTTGTCACCCCTCCACTTT.

This chain joins TRBV5-1 and TRBJ2-2; a possible D gene is TRBD1 (6 bases). V shed 1 base and J shed 5 bases, with 9 bases lying between them. CDR1 SGHRS and CDR2 YFSETQ come from the germline V gene. The CDR3 is made up of 14 amino acids. CDR3: CASSLQGRTGELFF. Written as DNA, the CDR3 is TGCGCCAGCAGCTTGCAGGGGCGAACCGGGGAGCTGTTTTTT.

This chain links TRBV6-5 with TRBJ1-5; possibly TRBD1 for D (6 bases). The ends were cut back, 5 bases at V and 4 bases at J, with 15 bases in the middle. Germline V gene data show CDR1 as MNHEY and CDR2 as SVGAGI. The CDR3 loop spans 15 amino acids. The CDR3, as DNA: TGTGCCAGCAGTATAGAGGACAGTTATAATCAGCCCCAGCATTTT. Translated: CASSIEDSYNQPQHF.

This chain connects TRBV3-1 (or the pseudogene TRBV3-2) to TRBJ1-2; perhaps TRBD1 as D (6 bases). This CDR3 contains 14 residues. The ends were cut back, 4 bases at V and 7 bases at J, with 16 bases in the middle. Germline V gives CDR1 LGHDT, CDR2 YNNKEL (reference sequence). The CDR3 region has the DNA TGTGCCAGCAGCCGGGACACCAGATCCCGTGGCTACACCTTC. It yields the protein CASSRDTRSRGYTF.

The V gene is TRBV7-2, the J gene TRBJ1-5, with D perhaps TRBD1 (6 bases). Trimming shortened V by 5 bases and J by 0 bases, and 11 bases separated the two germline ends. In germline, CDR1 is SGHTA, CDR2 FQGNSA. The CDR3 runs 15 residues. The CDR3 bases are TGTGCCAGCAGCCCGGGGGGCTATAGCAATCAGCCCCAGCATTTT. Amino acid sequence: CASSPGGYSNQPQHF.

V usage is TRBV11-3 and J usage is TRBJ1-1; possible D gene TRBD1, 5 bases. The CDR3 is 15 amino acids. V shed 5 bases and J shed 0 bases, with 13 bases lying between them. The germline gives CDR1 SGHNT, CDR2 YENEEA. In nucleotides, the CDR3 is TGTGCCAGCAGCACCCAGACAGTTATGAACACTGAAGCTTTCTTT. It specifies CASSTQTVMNTEAFF.

J is TRBJ1-4 and V is TRBV2; D gene ambiguous. The germline V and J ends were trimmed by 6 bases and 8 bases, with 13 bases remaining between them. Germline lookup yields CDR1 SNHLY and CDR2 FYNNEI. There are 13 residues in the CDR3. The CDR3 loop is CASSPFGREKLFF. The DNA of the CDR3 is TGTGCCAGCAGCCCGTTTGGGAGGGAAAAACTGTTTTTT.

The V gene is TRBV4-2, the J gene TRBJ1-2, with unresolved D. Trimming shortened V by 0 bases and J by 4 bases, and 24 bases separated the two germline ends. CDR1 LGHNA and CDR2 YNFKEQ come from the germline V gene. The CDR3 covers 19 residues. The CDR3 DNA follows: TGTGCCAGCAGCCAAGATCTAAGAGGAGTTGACTACTCGGGCTATGGCTACACCTTC. It yields the protein CASSQDLRGVDYSGYGYTF.

The chain has TRBV19 and TRBJ1-1, with a tentative D call TRBD1 (6 bases). CDR1 is LNHDA and CDR2 is SQIVND in the germline V gene (reference sequence). V lost 7 bases and J lost 4, with 19 bases in between. The CDR3 totals 15 residues. The CDR3 here is CASNLRQARATEAFF. CDR3 DNA sequence: TGTGCCAGTAATCTCCGACAGGCCAGAGCCACTGAAGCTTTCTTT.

The CDR3 nucleotides read TGTGCCAGCAGCCAAGGTTTAGTGAACACTGAAGCTTTCTTT. This gives the protein CASSQGLVNTEAFF. J is TRBJ1-1 and V is TRBV3-1 (or the pseudogene TRBV3-2), with no clear D. Germline values: CDR1 LGHDT, CDR2 YNNKEL (reference sequence). The CDR3 covers 14 residues. Trimming cost V 1 base and J 0 bases, with 6 bases left between them.

This sequence joins TRBV7-9 and TRBJ1-5; D gene unclear. The V end lost 0 bases, the J end lost 10 bases, and 10 bases lay between the germline ends. Germline CDR1 reads SEHNR; CDR2 reads FQNEAQ (reference sequence). The CDR3 extends over 13 amino acids. Here the CDR3 DNA reads TGTGCCAGCAGCTTAGCGCCACCTAATCCCCAGCATTTT. Encoded protein: CASSLAPPNPQHF.

This clone was picked up one time. This CDR3 is CASGRWGNTIYF. The CDR3 DNA follows: TGTGCCAGCGGCAGATGGGGAAACACCATATATTTT. The J gene is TRBJ1-3, the V gene TRBV9; D is unresolved. CDR3 size: 12 residues. The V gene's germline CDR1 is SGDLS and CDR2 YYNGEE. V was cut by 7 bases and J by 4 bases, with 9 bases left in between. Variable domain in full (rest from reference TRBV9 and TRBJ1-3): DSGVTQTPKHLITATGQRVTLRCSPRSGDLSVYWYQQSLDQGLQFLIQYYNGEERAKGNILERFSAQQFPDLHSELNLSSLELGDSALYFCASGRWGNTIYFGEGSWLTVV.